This entry features one T cell receptor (beta chain) sequence. Source study methods: Amplification with reference gene primers provided the estimates of nucleated cell counts. The assay was immunoSEQ multiplex PCR, and TCRdb's table has in-frame clones only and misses some. V, J and clone size derive from that table, while D and trimming were established from the DNA sequence. The sample lists 220,000 or so clones, 70% to 85% occurring once. This record comes from a study of blood T cell repertoires in COVID-19. Looking at the study overall: Acute-phase and convalescent COVID-19 samples originated in the United States, Italy and Spain. T cells, B-cell-depleted T cells, or PBMCs supplied cDNA or gDNA.

J gave up 2 bases and V 2 bases, and 9 bases lay outside the gene matches. The CDR3 is 17 amino acids. Germline V gene lookup returns CDR1 SGHKS and CDR2 YYEKEE (reference sequence). The sequenced sample consisted of peripheral blood. The V and J genes are TRBV5-5 and TRBJ1-3, with TRBD1 identical over 8 bases. The clonotype comes from a woman older than 75 with acute or convalescent COVID-19. The CDR3 DNA follows: TGTGCCAGCAGCTTCGGGTTTGACAGGGGCGCTGGAAACACCATATATTTT. Translation: CASSFGFDRGAGNTIYF.